Listed below are T cell receptor beta chains from one sample, sequenced in a study of cytotoxic CD8 clonotypes in ibrutinib-treated CLL. The data were produced by immunoSEQ multiplex PCR, yet TCRdb's version contains in-frame clones alone and is incomplete. The repertoire holds around 200,000 clones, with roughly 79% as singletons. Sequencing was performed on PBMCs, taken after 12 months of ibrutinib treatment. These TCRs come from a human donor with chronic lymphocytic leukemia. Both conserved end residues are part of each CDR3. Fields, in order: CDR3 protein, V gene, J gene, D gene, CDR3 length. D genes are given only for firm matches.

CDR3: CASSARKGQEQFF; V: TRBV2; J: TRBJ2-1; D: NA; length: 13
CDR3: CASSVNGHGNTEAFF; V: TRBV6-1; J: TRBJ1-1; D: NA; length: 15
CDR3: CASSVEGLRTDTQYF; V: TRBV9; J: TRBJ2-3; D: NA; length: 15
CDR3: CASRRAVPLPETQYF; V: TRBV10-1; J: TRBJ2-5; D: NA; length: 15
CDR3: CSVAPRLAGVYEQYF; V: TRBV29-1; J: TRBJ2-7; D: TRBD2; length: 15
CDR3: CASSRSSGAQETQYF; V: TRBV18; J: TRBJ2-5; D: TRBD2; length: 15
CDR3: CASSPRGRGGYTF; V: TRBV7-8; J: TRBJ1-2; D: TRBD1; length: 13
CDR3: CASSVGRGTEAFF; V: TRBV9; J: TRBJ1-1; D: NA; length: 13
CDR3: CASRPGGGWVQPQHF; V: TRBV6-1; J: TRBJ1-5; D: TRBD1; length: 15
CDR3: CASSLVGQGVRNEQFF; V: TRBV18; J: TRBJ2-1; D: TRBD1; length: 16
CDR3: CASSLVGSGGPDTQYF; V: TRBV5-1; J: TRBJ2-3; D: TRBD2; length: 16
CDR3: CASSQSGGEQFF; V: TRBV9; J: TRBJ2-1; D: TRBD2; length: 12
CDR3: CASSPTGGYWNTIYF; V: TRBV7-9; J: TRBJ1-3; D: TRBD1; length: 15
CDR3: CASSGTKKWAGELFF; V: TRBV6-4; J: TRBJ2-2; D: NA; length: 15
CDR3: CASSYSSRFYGYTF; V: TRBV6-6; J: TRBJ1-2; D: NA; length: 14
CDR3: CASSLGATMNTEAFF; V: TRBV5-1; J: TRBJ1-1; D: NA; length: 15
CDR3: CASRVRLAGVANEQFF; V: TRBV13; J: TRBJ2-1; D: TRBD2; length: 16
CDR3: CASSFLPGQGGDEQYF; V: TRBV5-4; J: TRBJ2-7; D: TRBD1; length: 16
CDR3: CASKQGENTEAFF; V: TRBV4-1; J: TRBJ1-1; D: NA; length: 13
CDR3: CASGWAPNNEQFF; V: TRBV5-1; J: TRBJ2-1; D: NA; length: 13
CDR3: CASSYGGADTQYF; V: TRBV5-1; J: TRBJ2-3; D: NA; length: 13
CDR3: CASSPRGLSYEQYF; V: TRBV4-2; J: TRBJ2-7; D: NA; length: 14
CDR3: CASGREGGETQYF; V: TRBV9; J: TRBJ2-5; D: NA; length: 13
CDR3: CASSLGAEGEQYF; V: TRBV7-2; J: TRBJ2-7; D: NA; length: 13
CDR3: CASMDRGSEQFF; V: TRBV10-1; J: TRBJ2-1; D: TRBD1; length: 12
CDR3: CASSADSTSSYEQYF; V: TRBV6-1; J: TRBJ2-7; D: NA; length: 15
CDR3: CASSLGTGYNEQFF; V: TRBV28; J: TRBJ2-1; D: NA; length: 14
CDR3: CASSPVEAGGQGEQYF; V: TRBV18; J: TRBJ2-7; D: TRBD1; length: 16
CDR3: CASSPGTGRYEQYF; V: TRBV5-8; J: TRBJ2-7; D: TRBD1; length: 14
CDR3: CASSQAAATSGYNEQFF; V: TRBV4-2; J: TRBJ2-1; D: TRBD2; length: 17
CDR3: CTSSQDPKDQEQYF; V: TRBV1; J: TRBJ2-7; D: NA; length: 14
CDR3: CASSLAFGARANEKLFF; V: TRBV7-9; J: TRBJ1-4; D: NA; length: 17
CDR3: CASSGPGTSGTINEQFF; V: TRBV2; J: TRBJ2-1; D: TRBD2; length: 17
CDR3: CASSPGTLLTYEQYF; V: TRBV6-5; J: TRBJ2-7; D: NA; length: 15
CDR3: CASSLGEDYGYTF; V: TRBV6-5; J: TRBJ1-2; D: NA; length: 13
CDR3: CASSKDRGSTEAFF; V: TRBV6-5; J: TRBJ1-1; D: TRBD1; length: 14
CDR3: CASSLLAGNANTQYF; V: TRBV27; J: TRBJ2-3; D: TRBD2; length: 15
CDR3: CASSPRDRVEETQYF; V: TRBV18; J: TRBJ2-5; D: TRBD1; length: 15
CDR3: CASGGTGSAEAFF; V: TRBV11-2; J: TRBJ1-1; D: NA; length: 13
CDR3: CASSLQGAVGEKLFF; V: TRBV19; J: TRBJ1-4; D: TRBD1; length: 15
CDR3: CASSPQGGLTDTQYF; V: TRBV28; J: TRBJ2-3; D: NA; length: 15